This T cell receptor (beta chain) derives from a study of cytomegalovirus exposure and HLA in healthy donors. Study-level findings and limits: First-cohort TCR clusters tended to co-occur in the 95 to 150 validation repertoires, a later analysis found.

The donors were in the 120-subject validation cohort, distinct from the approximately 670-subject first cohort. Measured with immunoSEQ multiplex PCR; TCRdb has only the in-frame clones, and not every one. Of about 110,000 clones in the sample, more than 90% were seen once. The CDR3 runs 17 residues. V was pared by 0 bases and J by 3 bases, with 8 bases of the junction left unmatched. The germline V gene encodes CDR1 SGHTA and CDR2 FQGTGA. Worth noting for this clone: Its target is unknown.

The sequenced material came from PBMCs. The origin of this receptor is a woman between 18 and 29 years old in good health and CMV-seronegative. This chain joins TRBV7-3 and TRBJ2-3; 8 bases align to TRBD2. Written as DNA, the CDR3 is TGTGCCAGCAGCTTAACCCCGGGGGGGGCTGGGACAGATACGCAGTATTTT. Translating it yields CASSLTPGGAGTDTQYF.